This T cell receptor (beta chain) appears in the sequencing data of a study of T cell responses to AZD1222 COVID-19 vaccine. As concerns this clone: What it binds is unknown.

Profiled with immunoSEQ multiplex PCR; TCRdb holds only in-frame clones, not every one. The sample yields more than 100,000 clones, 80% to 90% seen once. V dropped 4 bases and J dropped 0 bases, with 19 bases sitting between them. The length of the CDR3 is 17 residues. The germline gives CDR1 SGDLS, CDR2 YYNGEE. Study-wide results and limits: A rise in Spike-specific TCR breadth and depth followed two AZD1222 doses. Donors in the cohort were predominantly white British and more often female, and clonal diversity was possibly underestimated. Without day 14 samples, only post-peak T cell repertoires were studied. Spike-wide vaccine-associated CD4 TCRs dominated at 160-218 and 743-854.

Specimen: peripheral blood, collected on day 0 of AZD1222 vaccination. The TCR was taken from an adult in good health. This chain uses TRBV9 with TRBJ1-2; D might be TRBD1 (5 bases). Written as DNA, the CDR3 is TGTGCCAGCAGCTTGCGGGACTCCCTCGAGACTAACTATGGCTACACCTTC. The encoded protein is CASSLRDSLETNYGYTF.